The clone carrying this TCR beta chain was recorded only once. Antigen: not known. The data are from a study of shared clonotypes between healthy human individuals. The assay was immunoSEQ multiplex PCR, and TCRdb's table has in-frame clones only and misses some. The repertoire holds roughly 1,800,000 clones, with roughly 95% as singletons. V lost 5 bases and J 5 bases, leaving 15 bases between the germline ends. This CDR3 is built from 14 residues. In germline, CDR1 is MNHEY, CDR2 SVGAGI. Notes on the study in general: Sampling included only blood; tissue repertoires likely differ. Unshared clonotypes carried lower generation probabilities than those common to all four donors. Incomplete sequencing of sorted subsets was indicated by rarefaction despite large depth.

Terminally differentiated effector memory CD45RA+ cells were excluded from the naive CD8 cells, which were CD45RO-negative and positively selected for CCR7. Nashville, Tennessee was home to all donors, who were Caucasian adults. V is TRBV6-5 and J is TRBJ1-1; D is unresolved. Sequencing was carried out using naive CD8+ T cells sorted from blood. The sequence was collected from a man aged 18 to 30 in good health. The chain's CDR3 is CASSIREGATEAFF. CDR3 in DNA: TGTGCCAGCAGTATTCGTGAGGGAGCGACTGAAGCTTTCTTT.